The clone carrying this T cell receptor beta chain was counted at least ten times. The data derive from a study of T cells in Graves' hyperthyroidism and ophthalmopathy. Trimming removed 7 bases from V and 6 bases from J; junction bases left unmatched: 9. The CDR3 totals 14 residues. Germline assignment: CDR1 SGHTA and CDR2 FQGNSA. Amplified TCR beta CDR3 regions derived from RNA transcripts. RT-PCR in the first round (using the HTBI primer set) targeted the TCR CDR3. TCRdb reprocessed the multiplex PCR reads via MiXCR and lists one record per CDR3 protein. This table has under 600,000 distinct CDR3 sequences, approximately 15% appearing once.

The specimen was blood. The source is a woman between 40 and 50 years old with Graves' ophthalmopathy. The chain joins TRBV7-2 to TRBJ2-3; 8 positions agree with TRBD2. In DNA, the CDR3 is TGTGCCAGCACCCCTTACGGGGGGGAGGATACGCAGTATTTT. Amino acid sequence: CASTPYGGEDTQYF.